The next 9 T cell receptor beta chains were all read from a single sample in a study of blood T cells in healthy people across ages (dated by TCRdb to 2015 to 2017). Libraries came from 5' RACE. Sequencing was performed on an Illumina HiSeq 2500. A second PCR of roughly 6 to 11 cycles was run with a J-beta primer mix and a sample-barcoded 5' primer. Clones were called with MiXCR by TCRdb after fastp trimmed the public reads at Q25, and only in-frame beta chains were retained. Every entry covers one CDR3 protein and lists the most common genes and DNA from its rows. A total of almost 800,000 distinct CDR3 sequences appear in this sample, 58% of them only once. The ten most abundant clones make up about 20% of the sample. The sample consisted of blood. Receptors were obtained from a young man in good health.

This chain's CDR3 is CASSFGTGGFEQYF. As DNA, the CDR3 is TGTGCCAGCAGCTTTGGGACAGGGGGTTTCGAGCAGTACTTC. V is TRBV5-5 and J is TRBJ2-7; TRBD1 matches 11 bases. The germline gives CDR1 SGHKS, CDR2 YYEKEE (reference sequence). V lost 2 bases to trimming and J lost 6 bases; unmatched junction nucleotides: 4. The length of the CDR3 is 14 residues. The complete variable domain, with remaining parts taken from reference TRBV5-5 and TRBJ2-7, reads DAGVTQSPTHLIKTRGQQVTLRCSPISGHKSVSWYQQVLGQGPQFIFQYYEKEERGRGNFPDRFSARQFPNYSSELNVNALLLGDSALYLCASSFGTGGFEQYFGPGTRLTVT.

The CDR3, as DNA: TGTGCCACCAGCAGAGAGGACAGGGGAGGTTCACCCCTCCACTTT. Translated, it gives CATSREDRGGSPLHF. The J gene is TRBJ1-6, the V gene TRBV15; TRBD1 matches at 9 bases. The CDR3 is 15 amino acids. Germline CDR1 reads LNHNV; CDR2 reads YYDKDF (reference sequence). Unmatched junction bases numbered 3, after V lost 0 bases and J lost 9 bases.

Written as DNA, the CDR3 is TGTGCCAGCTCACCACCGGGGGCGAACACTGAAGCTTTCTTT. It is translated as CASSPPGANTEAFF. The gene calls are TRBV18 and TRBJ1-1; maybe TRBD1 (6 bases). V was clipped by 0 bases and J by 1 base, with 6 bases between them. Per germline, CDR1 KGHSH and CDR2 LQKENI. The CDR3 sequence is 14 residues long.

V and J are TRBV29-1 and TRBJ2-7, with a weak D call TRBD1 (7 bases). The CDR3 contains 16 residues. Germline CDR1 and CDR2: SQVTM and ANQGSEA. With 3 bases removed from V and 1 base from J, the gap between germline ends came to 19 bases. The CDR3 here is CSVERVEGALSYEQYF. The CDR3 DNA follows: TGCAGCGTTGAGAGGGTGGAGGGGGCCCTATCCTACGAGCAGTACTTC.

The chain combines TRBV30 with TRBJ1-2; D gene unclear. Deletions cut 3 bases from V and 8 bases from J, with 10 bases between. The CDR3 consists of 11 residues. CDR1 is GTSNPN and CDR2 is SVGIG in the germline V gene (reference sequence). The CDR3 here is CAWSKGAGYTF. For the CDR3, the DNA is TGTGCCTGGAGCAAAGGTGCGGGCTACACCTTC.

The chain links TRBV18 to TRBJ2-7; weak D call: TRBD1 (5 bases). CDR1 KGHSH and CDR2 LQKENI come from the germline V gene. The CDR3 covers 14 residues. V lost 6 bases to trimming and J lost 0 bases, with 12 bases between them. As DNA, the CDR3 is TGTGCCAGCTCCCCCGTGGACAACTCCTACGAGCAGTACTTC. Translated: CASSPVDNSYEQYF.

This clonotype was seen just once. The chain couples TRBV20-1 to TRBJ2-7; 7 nucleotides match TRBD2. Germline values: CDR1 DFQATT, CDR2 SNEGSKA (reference sequence). V lost 1 base to trimming and J lost 7 bases; unmatched junction nucleotides: 10. The CDR3 spans 14 residues. CDR3 sequence: CSARVAGGRGEQYF. As DNA, the CDR3 is TGCAGTGCTAGAGTAGCGGGTGGCCGGGGTGAGCAGTACTTC.

This clonotype has a handful of counts. This chain uses TRBV20-1 with TRBJ2-1; D not certain. The V end was cut by 6 bases, the J end by 6 bases, with 21 bases between. The CDR3 covers 15 residues. Germline-derived CDR1 and CDR2 are DFQATT and SNEGSKA (reference sequence). CDR3 region: CSAGFDVAPSNEQFF. In DNA, the CDR3 is TGCAGTGCCGGTTTTGATGTTGCTCCTTCCAATGAGCAGTTCTTC.

Note on this clonotype: The junction shows a germline mismatch at one end, possibly a read error. The chain joins TRBV18 to TRBJ2-4; TRBD2 might be the D (7 bases). The J call is in doubt because the DNA end fits TRBJ2-7 better. The germline V gene encodes CDR1 KGHSH and CDR2 LQKENI. The CDR3 is 15 amino acids. The CDR3 reads CASSPPTGRGNEQYF. CDR3 DNA sequence: TGCGCCAGCTCACCACCCACAGGGAGGGGGAACGAGCAGTACTTC.